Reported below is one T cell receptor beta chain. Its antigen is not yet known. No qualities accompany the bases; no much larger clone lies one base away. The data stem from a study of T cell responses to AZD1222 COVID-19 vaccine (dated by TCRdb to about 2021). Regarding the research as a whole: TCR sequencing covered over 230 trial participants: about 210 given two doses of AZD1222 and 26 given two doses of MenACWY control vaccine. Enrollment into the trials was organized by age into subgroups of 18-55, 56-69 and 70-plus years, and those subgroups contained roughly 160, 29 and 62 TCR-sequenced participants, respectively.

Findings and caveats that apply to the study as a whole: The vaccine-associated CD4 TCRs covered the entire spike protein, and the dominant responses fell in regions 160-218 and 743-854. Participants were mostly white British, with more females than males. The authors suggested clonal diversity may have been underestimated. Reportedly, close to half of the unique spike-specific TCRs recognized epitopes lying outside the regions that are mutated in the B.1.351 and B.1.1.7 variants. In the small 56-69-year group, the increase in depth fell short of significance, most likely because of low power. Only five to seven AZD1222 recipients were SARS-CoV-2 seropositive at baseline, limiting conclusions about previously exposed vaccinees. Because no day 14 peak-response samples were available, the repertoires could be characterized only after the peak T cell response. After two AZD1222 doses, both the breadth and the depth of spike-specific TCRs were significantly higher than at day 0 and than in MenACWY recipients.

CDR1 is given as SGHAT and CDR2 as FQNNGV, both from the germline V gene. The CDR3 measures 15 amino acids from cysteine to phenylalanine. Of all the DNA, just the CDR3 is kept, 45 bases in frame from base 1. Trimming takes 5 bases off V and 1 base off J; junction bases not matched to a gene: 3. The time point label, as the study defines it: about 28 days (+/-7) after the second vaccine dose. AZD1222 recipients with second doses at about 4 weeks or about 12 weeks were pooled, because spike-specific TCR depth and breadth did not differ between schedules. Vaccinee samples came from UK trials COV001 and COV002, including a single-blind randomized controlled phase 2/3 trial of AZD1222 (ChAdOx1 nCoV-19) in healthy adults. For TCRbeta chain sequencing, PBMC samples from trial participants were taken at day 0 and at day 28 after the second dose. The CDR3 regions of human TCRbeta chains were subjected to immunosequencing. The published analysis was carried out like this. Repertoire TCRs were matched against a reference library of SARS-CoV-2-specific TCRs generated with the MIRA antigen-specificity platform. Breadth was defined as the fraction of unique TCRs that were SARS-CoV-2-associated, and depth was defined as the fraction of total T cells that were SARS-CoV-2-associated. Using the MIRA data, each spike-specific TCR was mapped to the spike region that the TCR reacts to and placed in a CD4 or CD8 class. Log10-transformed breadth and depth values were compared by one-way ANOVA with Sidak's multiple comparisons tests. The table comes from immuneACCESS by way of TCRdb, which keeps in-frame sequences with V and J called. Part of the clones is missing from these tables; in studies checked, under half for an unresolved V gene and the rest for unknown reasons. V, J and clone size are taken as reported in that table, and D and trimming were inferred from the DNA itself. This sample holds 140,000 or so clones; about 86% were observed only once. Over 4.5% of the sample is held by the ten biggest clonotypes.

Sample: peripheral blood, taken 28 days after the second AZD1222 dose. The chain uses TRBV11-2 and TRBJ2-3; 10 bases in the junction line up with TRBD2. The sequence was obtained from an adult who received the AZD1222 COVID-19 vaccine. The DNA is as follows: TGTGCCAGCAGCCCTCTAGCGGGGGGCACAGATACGCAGTATTTT. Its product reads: CASSPLAGGTDTQYF.